The rows below give T cell receptor beta chains drawn from one sample of a study of T cells after somatic rescue of genetic block. Libraries were prepared by immunoSEQ multiplex PCR; TCRdb keeps only in-frame clonotypes and omits some of them. The data contain 55,000 to 75,000 clones, around 92% of them seen just once; the ten biggest clones take up over 2.5%. Material for sequencing was peripheral blood mononuclear cells (PBMCs). The receptors were sampled from a man aged 35 to 55. Both conserved end residues are part of each CDR3. The order of the fields is D gene, clone size, J gene, V gene, CDR3 DNA, CDR3 protein. The D gene is left open where the match is weak. A clone size is listed for some rows: how often the clone was seen (once, few, many), or a class if it is expanded.

.,once,TRBJ1-1,TRBV6-5,TGTGCCAGCGGGGGAGGATTGGGGCCCACTGAAGCTTTCTTT,CASGGGLGPTEAFF
TRBD1,.,TRBJ1-6,TRBV6-6,TGTGCCAGCAGTGCCCCGGGACAGGGTAATTCACCCCTCCACTTT,CASSAPGQGNSPLHF
.,.,TRBJ2-2,TRBV7-2,TGTGCCAGCAGCCTACGGAGAGGGGCGGGCACCGGGGAGCTGTTTTTT,CASSLRRGAGTGELFF
.,.,TRBJ2-1,TRBV7-9,TGTGCCAGCAGCTTAGACAGAAATGAGCAGTTCTTC,CASSLDRNEQFF
.,.,TRBJ2-7,TRBV6-5,TGTGCCAGCAGTTACTCGTCGGGGTCCTACGAGCAGTACTTC,CASSYSSGSYEQYF
.,.,TRBJ2-1,TRBV11-2,TGTGCCAGCAGCCCCAGAATCCGGGACTCCGAGCAGTTCTTC,CASSPRIRDSEQFF
.,.,TRBJ1-1,TRBV28,TGTGCCAGCAGTCCAATGGGGTGGGGCGCTTTCTTT,CASSPMGWGAFF
.,once,TRBJ1-2,TRBV27,TGTGCCAGCAGTTTACGGAGGGAGGACGTTGGCTACACCTTC,CASSLRREDVGYTF
.,.,TRBJ2-1,TRBV11-3,TGTGCCAGCAGCCCAGCGGGTTCCTCCTACAATGAGCAGTTCTTC,CASSPAGSSYNEQFF
.,.,TRBJ2-2,TRBV2,TGTGCCAGCAGTGGTGGGGGGTCCGGGGAGCTGTTTTTT,CASSGGGSGELFF
.,.,TRBJ1-5,TRBV2,TGTGCCAGCAGTGACAGGACCCGTAAGTTGTCCCAGCATTTT,CASSDRTRKLSQHF
.,once,TRBJ1-5,TRBV15,TGTGCCACCGCCCAAGTATCAGGGGCGGTAGGACAGCCCCAGCATTTT,CATAQVSGAVGQPQHF
.,.,TRBJ2-7,TRBV6-6,TGTGCCAGCAGTTCTGTGGACATTTCCTACGAGCAGTACTTC,CASSSVDISYEQYF
TRBD1,.,TRBJ2-7,TRBV27,TGTGCCAGCAGCCAGGGGGCCGACGAGCAGTACTTC,CASSQGADEQYF
.,once,TRBJ1-2,TRBV11-2,TGTGCCAGCAGCTCTCTAGGGGGGAGGGACTATGGCTACACCTTC,CASSSLGGRDYGYTF
.,.,TRBJ2-2,TRBV6-6,TGTGCCAGCAGTTCCGGTGCGATTGAGGGGACCGGGGAGCTGTTTTTT,CASSSGAIEGTGELFF
.,.,TRBJ2-7,TRBV9,TGTGCCAGCAGCGTAGGGACACTTAGCTCCTACGAGCAGTACTTC,CASSVGTLSSYEQYF
.,.,TRBJ2-7,TRBV13,TGTGCCAGCAGACTTAGCGGTTTTAGCTCCTACGAGCAGTACTTC,CASRLSGFSSYEQYF
.,.,TRBJ2-7,TRBV2,TGTGCCAGCAGTGAAGAATCAACGGTTTACGAGCAGTACTTC,CASSEESTVYEQYF
.,.,TRBJ2-3,TRBV9,TGTGCCAGCAGCCCCGGACTAACCCGTGCTAGCACAGATACGCAGTATTTT,CASSPGLTRASTDTQYF
.,.,TRBJ1-6,TRBV28,TGTGCCAGCAGTTTATTGGGACGACGAAATTCACCCCTCCACTTT,CASSLLGRRNSPLHF
.,.,TRBJ2-7,TRBV2,TGTGCCAGCAGTGAAGCGGGTGCGGGCCACCCTTCCTACGAGCAGTACTTC,CASSEAGAGHPSYEQYF
TRBD1,.,TRBJ1-4,TRBV6-5,TGTGCCAGCAGCTCAGACAGGGCAACTAATGAAAAACTGTTTTTT,CASSSDRATNEKLFF
.,.,TRBJ2-3,TRBV10-3,TGTGCCATCAGTGAGTCTCCAGACACAGATACGCAGTATTTT,CAISESPDTDTQYF
.,.,TRBJ2-3,TRBV18,TGTGCCAGCTCACTCACTTCTTCCACAGATACGCAGTATTTT,CASSLTSSTDTQYF
.,.,TRBJ1-6,TRBV7-3,TGTGCCAGCAGCTCCTCCGGGACAAGGAGCTCACCCCTCCACTTT,CASSSSGTRSSPLHF
.,few,TRBJ1-2,TRBV5-4,TGTGCCAGCAGCTCGCGGGAGAACTATGGCTACACCTTC,CASSSRENYGYTF
TRBD1,once,TRBJ1-1,TRBV6-1,TGTGCCAGCAGTGGATACAGGGGGAAGGGCACTGAAGCTTTCTTT,CASSGYRGKGTEAFF
TRBD1,once,TRBJ2-7,TRBV18,TGTGCCAGCTCACCTTACGGACAGGTAAACTACGAGCAGTACTTC,CASSPYGQVNYEQYF
.,.,TRBJ2-3,TRBV19,TGTGCCAGTAGTATTTCCGCACGAATCCATCCCACAGATACGCAGTATTTT,CASSISARIHPTDTQYF
.,.,TRBJ1-6,TRBV7-9,TGTGCCAGCAGCCCCCCAGGGACGTCCTATAATTCACCCCTCCACTTT,CASSPPGTSYNSPLHF
.,.,TRBJ1-1,TRBV5-6,TGTGCCAGCAGCTTGGAAATGGGGATGAACACTGAAGCTTTCTTT,CASSLEMGMNTEAFF
TRBD2,once,TRBJ2-2,TRBV28,TGTGCCAGCAGTTACCCGGGACTAGCGGGAGGTATGAACACCGGGGAGCTGTTTTTT,CASSYPGLAGGMNTGELFF
.,.,TRBJ2-7,TRBV30,TGTGCCTGGGGTTCCTACGAGCAGTACTTC,CAWGSYEQYF
.,.,TRBJ2-7,TRBV11-2,TGTGCCAGCAGCTTAGATCCCCTCTACGAGCAGTACTTC,CASSLDPLYEQYF
.,.,TRBJ2-1,TRBV7-8,TGTGCCAGCAGCTTAACTAGGTCCTACAATGAGCAGTTCTTC,CASSLTRSYNEQFF
TRBD2,.,TRBJ2-5,TRBV4-2,TGTGCCAGCAGCCAAGAAGCTAGCGGGGTCCAAGAGACCCAGTACTTC,CASSQEASGVQETQYF
.,.,TRBJ1-1,TRBV19,TGTGCCAGTAGTACCCCCCAAGGGCAGGGGTTGTTCACTGAAGCTTTCTTT,CASSTPQGQGLFTEAFF
.,.,TRBJ1-3,TRBV30,TGTGCCTGGAGGGGCCCTAGCTCTGGAAACACCATATATTTT,CAWRGPSSGNTIYF
.,.,TRBJ2-7,TRBV4-1,TGCGCCAGCAGCCAAAGACACCCTCCATCCTACGAGCAGTACTTC,CASSQRHPPSYEQYF
.,.,TRBJ2-5,TRBV30,TGTGCCTGGAGTACGCGGTCCCTGGCGTACTTC,CAWSTRSLAYF
TRBD1,once,TRBJ1-1,TRBV5-6,TGTGCCAGCAAAGGACAGGGTTCTGAAGCTTTCTTT,CASKGQGSEAFF
.,.,TRBJ2-6,TRBV5-5,TGTGCCAGCAGCTCGGACACTGGGAAACGCTCTGGGGCCAACGTCCTGACTTTC,CASSSDTGKRSGANVLTF
.,.,TRBJ1-2,TRBV21-1,TGTGCCAGCAGCAAATCTGGGGTCGCCTACACCTTC,CASSKSGVAYTF
.,.,TRBJ2-7,TRBV2,TGTGCCAGCAGTCTGGTCCCCTACGAGCAGTACTTC,CASSLVPYEQYF
TRBD2,.,TRBJ2-7,TRBV4-2,TGTGCCAGCAGCCAAGATATCCCTAGCGGGGGGATCTACGAGCAGTACTTC,CASSQDIPSGGIYEQYF
.,.,TRBJ1-1,TRBV4-2,TGTGCCAGCAGCTTCAACAGGGACACTGAAGCTTTCTTT,CASSFNRDTEAFF
.,.,TRBJ1-5,TRBV4-1,TGCGCCAGCAGCCCACTGGGACTTTCGCGTTATAGCAATCAGCCCCAGCATTTT,CASSPLGLSRYSNQPQHF
TRBD1,.,TRBJ2-7,TRBV28,TGTGCCAGCAGTTCGGACAGGGGGCCCTACGAGCAGTACTTC,CASSSDRGPYEQYF
.,.,TRBJ2-5,TRBV11-2,TGTGCCAGCAGCCCTTATACTTGGATCCGGTACTTC,CASSPYTWIRYF